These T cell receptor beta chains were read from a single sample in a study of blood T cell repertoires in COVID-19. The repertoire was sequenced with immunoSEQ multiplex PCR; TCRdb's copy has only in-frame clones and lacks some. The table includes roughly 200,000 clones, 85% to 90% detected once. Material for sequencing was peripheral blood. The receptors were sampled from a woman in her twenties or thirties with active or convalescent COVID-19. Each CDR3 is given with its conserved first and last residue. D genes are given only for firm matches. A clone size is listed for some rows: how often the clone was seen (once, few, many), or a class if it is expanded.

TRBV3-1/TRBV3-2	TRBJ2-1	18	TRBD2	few	CASSPEAGGTSSYNEQFF	TGTGCCAGCAGCCCGGAAGCGGGGGGGACTAGCTCCTACAATGAGCAGTTCTTC
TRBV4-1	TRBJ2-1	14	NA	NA	CASSPSPGSFLLFF	TGCGCCAGCAGCCCTTCCCCGGGATCCTTTTTGCTGTTCTTC
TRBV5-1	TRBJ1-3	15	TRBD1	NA	CASSATTGAGNTIYF	TGCGCCAGCAGCGCCACGACAGGGGCTGGAAACACCATATATTTT
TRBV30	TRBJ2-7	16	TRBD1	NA	CAWRRDRGPFSYEQYF	TGTGCCTGGAGGCGGGACAGGGGGCCCTTCTCCTACGAGCAGTACTTC
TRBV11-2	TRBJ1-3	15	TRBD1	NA	CASSAQGYSGNTIYF	TGTGCCAGCAGCGCACAGGGGTACTCTGGAAACACCATATATTTT
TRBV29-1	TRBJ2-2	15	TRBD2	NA	CSVTSGGGHTGELFF	TGCAGCGTTACCAGCGGGGGGGGCCACACCGGGGAGCTGTTTTTT
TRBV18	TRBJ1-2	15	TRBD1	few	CASSPQDRLIYGYTF	TGTGCCAGCTCACCACAGGACAGGCTCATCTATGGCTACACCTTC
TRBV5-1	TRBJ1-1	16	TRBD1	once	CASSLADRGLNTEAFF	TGCGCCAGCAGCTTGGCCGACAGGGGACTTAACACTGAAGCTTTCTTT
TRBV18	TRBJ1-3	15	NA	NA	CASSSLGATGNTIYF	TGTGCCAGCTCCTCATTAGGGGCGACTGGAAACACCATATATTTT
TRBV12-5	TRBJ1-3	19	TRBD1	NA	CASGMAGTGDPFSGNTIYF	TGTGCTAGTGGTATGGCCGGGACAGGGGACCCCTTCTCTGGAAACACCATATATTTT
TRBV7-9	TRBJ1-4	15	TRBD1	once	CASMPTDRGREKLFF	TGTGCCAGCATGCCCACGGACAGGGGGCGTGAAAAACTGTTTTTT
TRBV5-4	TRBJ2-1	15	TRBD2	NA	CASSKWGLAQNEQFF	TGTGCCAGCAGCAAATGGGGACTAGCTCAAAATGAGCAGTTCTTC
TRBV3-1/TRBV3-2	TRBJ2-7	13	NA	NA	CASSQDRQTSQYF	TGTGCCAGCAGCCAAGATCGGCAGACTTCGCAGTACTTC
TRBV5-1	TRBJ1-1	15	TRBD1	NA	CASSLAGQGKSEAFF	TGCGCCAGCAGCTTGGCGGGACAGGGTAAGTCTGAAGCTTTCTTT
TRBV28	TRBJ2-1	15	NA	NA	CASSKDSRDYNEQFF	TGTGCCAGCAGCAAAGACAGCCGAGACTACAATGAGCAGTTCTTC
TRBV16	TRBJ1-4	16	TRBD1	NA	CASSWTGGPFQEKLFF	TGTGCCAGCAGCTGGACAGGGGGGCCATTCCAGGAAAAACTGTTTTTT